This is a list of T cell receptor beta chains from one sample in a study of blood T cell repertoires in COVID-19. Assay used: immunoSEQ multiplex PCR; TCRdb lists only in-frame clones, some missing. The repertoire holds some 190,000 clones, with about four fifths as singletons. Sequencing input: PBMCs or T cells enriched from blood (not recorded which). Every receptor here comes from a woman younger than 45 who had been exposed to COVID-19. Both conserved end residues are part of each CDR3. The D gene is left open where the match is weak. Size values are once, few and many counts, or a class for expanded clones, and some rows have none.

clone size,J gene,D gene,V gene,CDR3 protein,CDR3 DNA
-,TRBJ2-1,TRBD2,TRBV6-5,CASSSGTSAYNEQFF,TGTGCCAGCAGTTCCGGGACTAGCGCTTACAATGAGCAGTTCTTC
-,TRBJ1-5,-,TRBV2,CASSDPGTQTLNQPQHF,TGTGCCAGCAGTGATCCCGGGACACAAACTCTCAATCAGCCCCAGCATTTT
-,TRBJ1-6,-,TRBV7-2,CASSPDRNYNSPLHF,TGTGCCAGCAGCCCAGACAGGAACTATAATTCACCCCTCCACTTT
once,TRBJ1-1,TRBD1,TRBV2,CASSETGLVNTEAFF,TGTGCCAGCAGTGAGACAGGGCTAGTGAACACTGAAGCTTTCTTT
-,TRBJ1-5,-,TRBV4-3,CASSQDLVTGFQPQHF,TGCGCCAGCAGCCAAGATCTTGTAACGGGGTTTCAGCCCCAGCATTTT
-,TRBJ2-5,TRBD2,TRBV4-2,CASSRTSGGAVNQETQYF,TGTGCCAGCAGTCGAACTAGCGGGGGGGCAGTTAACCAAGAGACCCAGTACTTC
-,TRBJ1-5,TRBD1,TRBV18,CASSPDRGNSNQPQHF,TGTGCCAGCTCACCTGACAGGGGAAATAGCAATCAGCCCCAGCATTTT
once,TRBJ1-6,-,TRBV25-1,CASAQGSSYNSPLHF,TGTGCCAGCGCACAGGGCAGCTCCTATAATTCACCCCTCCACTTT
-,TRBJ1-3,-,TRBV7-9,CASSLPRRGNTIYF,TGTGCCAGCAGCTTACCCCGGAGAGGAAACACCATATATTTT
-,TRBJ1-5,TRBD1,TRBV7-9,CASIAGTEANQPQHF,TGTGCCAGCATCGCCGGGACAGAAGCTAATCAGCCCCAGCATTTT
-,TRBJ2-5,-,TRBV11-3,CASSYYRRRQETQYF,TGTGCCAGCAGCTATTACCGTAGGAGGCAAGAGACCCAGTACTTC
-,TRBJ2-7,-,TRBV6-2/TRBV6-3,CASSYVGSEQYF,TGTGCCAGCAGTTACGTCGGTAGCGAGCAGTACTTC
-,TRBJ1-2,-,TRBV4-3,CASSQDHRLQFGYTF,TGCGCCAGCAGCCAAGATCACCGACTCCAATTTGGCTACACCTTC
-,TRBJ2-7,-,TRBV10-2,CASSVGGAYEQYF,TGCGCCAGCAGTGTGGGCGGGGCCTACGAGCAGTACTTC
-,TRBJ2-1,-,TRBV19,CASSIPTSGFNNEQFF,TGTGCCAGTAGTATTCCGACTAGTGGCTTTAACAATGAGCAGTTCTTC
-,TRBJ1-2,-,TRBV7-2,CASSLGTTIYGYTF,TGTGCCAGCAGCTTAGGGACTACTATCTATGGCTACACCTTC
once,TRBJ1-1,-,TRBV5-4,CASSLAVGAEAFF,TGTGCCAGCAGCTTGGCAGTGGGCGCTGAAGCTTTCTTT
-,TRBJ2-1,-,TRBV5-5,CASSLSPVAPSGEQFF,TGTGCCAGCAGCCTGTCACCGGTAGCGCCCAGTGGTGAGCAGTTCTTC
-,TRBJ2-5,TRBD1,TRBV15,CATSRGPGTGPLETQYF,TGTGCCACCAGCAGAGGTCCCGGGACAGGGCCCCTAGAGACCCAGTACTTC
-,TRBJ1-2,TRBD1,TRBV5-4,CASRPRGNYGYTF,TGTGCCAGCAGACCCAGGGGGAACTATGGCTACACCTTC
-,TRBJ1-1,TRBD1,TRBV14,CASSQLRQGSEAFF,TGTGCCAGCAGCCAACTTCGACAGGGCTCTGAAGCTTTCTTT
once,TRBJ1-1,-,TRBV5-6,CASSLGRRSTEAFF,TGTGCCAGCAGCCTCGGGAGGCGAAGCACTGAAGCTTTCTTT
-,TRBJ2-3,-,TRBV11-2,CASSPRVIDTQYF,TGTGCCAGCAGCCCCAGGGTGATAGATACGCAGTATTTT
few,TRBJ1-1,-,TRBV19,CASSEIPTQGTEAFF,TGTGCCAGTAGTGAAATCCCAACTCAGGGGACTGAAGCTTTCTTT
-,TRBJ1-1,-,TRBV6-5,CASSYLGGAEAFF,TGTGCCAGCAGTTACCTAGGGGGGGCTGAAGCTTTCTTT
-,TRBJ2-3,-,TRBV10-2,CASSGVGASTDTQYF,TGCGCCAGCAGTGGGGTGGGGGCGAGCACAGATACGCAGTATTTT
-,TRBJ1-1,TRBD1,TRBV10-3,CAISESDPGQGAWGAFF,TGTGCCATCAGTGAGTCAGACCCGGGACAGGGGGCTTGGGGAGCTTTCTTT
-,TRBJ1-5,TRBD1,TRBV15,CATSGLGTGNQPQHF,TGTGCCACCAGCGGGTTGGGGACAGGCAATCAGCCCCAGCATTTT
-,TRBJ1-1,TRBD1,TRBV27,CASSLLGQGNTEAFF,TGTGCCAGCAGTTTGTTAGGACAGGGGAACACTGAAGCTTTCTTT
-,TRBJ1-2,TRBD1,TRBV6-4,CASRKDRGAYGYTF,TGTGCCAGCAGGAAGGACAGGGGGGCCTATGGCTACACCTTC
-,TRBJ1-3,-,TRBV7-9,CASSPLSRGAFGNTIYF,TGTGCCAGCAGCCCGCTTAGTCGGGGGGCGTTTGGAAACACCATATATTTT
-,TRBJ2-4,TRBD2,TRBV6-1,CASSETFAWGGKNIQYF,TGTGCCAGCAGTGAAACATTTGCGTGGGGGGGCAAAAACATTCAGTACTTC
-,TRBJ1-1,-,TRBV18,CASSSRGSGDTEAFF,TGTGCCAGCTCATCCCGTGGCTCCGGGGACACTGAAGCTTTCTTT
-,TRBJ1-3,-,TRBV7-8,CASSLTSGAHGNTIYF,TGTGCCAGCAGCTTAACTTCAGGGGCGCACGGAAACACCATATATTTT
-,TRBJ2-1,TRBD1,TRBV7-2,CASSWTGQGYNEQFF,TGTGCCAGCAGCTGGACAGGGCAGGGCTACAATGAGCAGTTCTTC
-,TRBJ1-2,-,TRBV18,CASSPEGQYGYTF,TGTGCCAGCTCACCAGAGGGTCAGTATGGCTACACCTTC
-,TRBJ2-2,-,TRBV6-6,CASSGSLNTGELFF,TGTGCCAGCAGTGGTAGCCTGAACACCGGGGAGCTGTTTTTT
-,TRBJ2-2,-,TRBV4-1,CASSQGPGELFF,TGCGCCAGCAGCCAAGGGCCCGGGGAGCTGTTTTTT
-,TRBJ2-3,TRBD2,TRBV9,CASSVDFWRGGRTDTQYF,TGTGCCAGCAGCGTAGATTTCTGGCGGGGGGGAAGGACAGATACGCAGTATTTT
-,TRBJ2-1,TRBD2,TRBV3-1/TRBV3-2,CASSQRGGGDEQFF,TGTGCCAGCAGCCAGCGGGGCGGGGGGGATGAGCAGTTCTTC
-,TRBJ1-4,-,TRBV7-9,CASSPLLEKLFF,TGTGCCAGCAGCCCCTTGTTGGAAAAACTGTTTTTT
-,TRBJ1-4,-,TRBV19,CATSELGQSSTNEKLFF,TGTGCCACCTCAGAGTTGGGGCAATCCTCAACTAATGAAAAACTGTTTTTT
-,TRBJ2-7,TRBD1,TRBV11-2,CASSSGQAYYEQYF,TGTGCCAGCAGCTCGGGACAGGCCTACTACGAGCAGTACTTC
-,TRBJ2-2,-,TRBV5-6,CASSLVQAGELFF,TGTGCCAGCAGCTTGGTTCAGGCCGGGGAGCTGTTTTTT
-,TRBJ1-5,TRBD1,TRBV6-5,CASRGDSYGNQPQHF,TGTGCCAGCAGGGGGGACAGTTATGGCAATCAGCCCCAGCATTTT
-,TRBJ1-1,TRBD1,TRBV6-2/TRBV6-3,CASSLDRGGTEAFF,TGTGCCAGCAGTCTCGACAGGGGCGGGACTGAAGCTTTCTTT
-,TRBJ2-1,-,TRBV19,CASSIDGGVIYNEQFF,TGTGCCAGTAGTATAGATGGCGGGGTAATTTACAATGAGCAGTTCTTC
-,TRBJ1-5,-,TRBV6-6,CASSQSGGRGNQPQHF,TGTGCCAGCAGCCAGAGTGGAGGGCGGGGCAATCAGCCCCAGCATTTT
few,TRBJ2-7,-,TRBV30,CAWSHSQGGYEQYF,TGTGCCTGGAGTCACTCACAGGGCGGATACGAGCAGTACTTC
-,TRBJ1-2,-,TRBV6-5,CASSYSGRGYGYTF,TGTGCCAGCAGTTACTCGGGCCGGGGCTATGGCTACACCTTC
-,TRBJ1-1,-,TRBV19,CASSIGKTVEAFF,TGTGCCAGTAGTATAGGTAAGACAGTGGAAGCTTTCTTT
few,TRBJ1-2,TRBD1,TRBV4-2,CASSQDHGTGRYGYTF,TGTGCCAGCAGCCAAGATCATGGGACAGGGCGATATGGCTACACCTTC
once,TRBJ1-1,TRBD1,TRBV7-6,CASSLASTGGHTEAFF,TGTGCCAGCAGCTTAGCCTCGACAGGGGGTCACACTGAAGCTTTCTTT
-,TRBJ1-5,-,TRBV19,CASRPDSYSNQPQHF,TGTGCCAGTAGACCGGACAGCTATAGCAATCAGCCCCAGCATTTT